Following are 30 T cell receptor beta chains from one sample sequenced in a study of blood T cell repertoires in COVID-19. Some clones are missing from TCRdb's copy, which holds only in-frame ones; the method was immunoSEQ multiplex PCR. Among 80,000 to 100,000 clones listed, 85% to 90% were seen once. Sequenced input: peripheral blood. Receptor source: a human donor with COVID-19, enrolled during active disease. The donor label of this sample is uncertain.

The chain joins TRBV30 to TRBJ1-2, with D possibly matching TRBD1 (6 bases). The CDR3 loop spans 15 amino acids. The V gene lost 3 bases and the J gene lost 8 bases, with 22 bases spanning the gap. CDR1 GTSNPN and CDR2 SVGIG come from the germline V gene (reference sequence). The CDR3 DNA is TGTGCCTGGAGATCTATGCAGGGGCCGGGAACGGGCTACACCTTC. This translates into CAWRSMQGPGTGYTF.

The chain joins TRBV27 to TRBJ1-1, with 7 bases matching TRBD1. V was pared by 4 bases and J by 1 base, with 6 bases of the junction left unmatched. In germline, CDR1 is MNHEY, CDR2 SMNVEV (reference sequence). The CDR3 contains 15 residues. CDR3 bases: TGTGCCAGCAGTTACTCCGGGACAGCGAACACTGAAGCTTTCTTT. Translating gives CASSYSGTANTEAFF.

Notes on this clone: The CDR3 end shows no conserved phenylalanine or tryptophan, and so a read error is likely. The DNA is left out, because the CDR3 cannot be placed on it with certainty; the CDR3 is given as TCRdb lists it. The chain recombines TRBV14 with TRBJ2-7; the table's D call of TRBD1 was not tested on the DNA. Germline CDR1 is SGHDN and CDR2 is FVKESK. The CDR3 adds up to 8 amino acids, both ends counted. The CDR3 sequence is CASSQAGI.

The V gene is TRBV3-1 (or the pseudogene TRBV3-2), the J gene TRBJ1-1; no firm D call. This CDR3 region has 14 residues. Deletions cut 2 bases from V and 4 bases from J, with 11 bases between. The germline CDR1 and CDR2 sequences are LGHDT and YNNKEL (reference sequence). This CDR3 is CASSQLVGGTEAFF. The CDR3 DNA reads TGTGCCAGCAGCCAACTCGTAGGAGGCACTGAAGCTTTCTTT.

The chain recombines TRBV13 with TRBJ2-3; weak D call: TRBD1 (5 bases). Trimming removed 5 bases from V and 2 bases from J, with 14 bases in between. The CDR3 has 15 residues. Germline CDR1 is PRHDT and CDR2 is FYEKMQ (reference sequence). Here the CDR3 reads CASSGDSQLTDTQYF. The CDR3 bases are TGTGCCAGCAGCGGCGACAGTCAGCTCACAGATACGCAGTATTTT.

The rearrangement joins TRBV11-2 to TRBJ2-3, with a tentative D call TRBD2 (5 bases). CDR3 size: 15 residues. Between the trimmed V and J ends, which lost 5 bases and 4 bases, there was a span of 16 bases. The germline V gene has CDR1 SGHAT and CDR2 FQNNGV. CDR3 sequence reads: CASSPSGNGPDTQYF. The DNA of the CDR3 is TGTGCCAGCAGCCCTTCCGGGAATGGGCCAGATACGCAGTATTTT.

The genes are TRBV5-5 and TRBJ1-5, with D unclear. With 0 bases removed from V and 0 bases from J, the gap between germline ends came to 10 bases. Germline CDR1 is SGHKS and CDR2 is YYEKEE (reference sequence). The CDR3 sequence is 16 residues long. As DNA, the CDR3 is TGTGCCAGCAGCTTGGGGGCCGACCTTAGCAATCAGCCCCAGCATTTT. Amino acids: CASSLGADLSNQPQHF.

The rearrangement uses TRBV5-4 and TRBJ1-6, with TRBD1 matching over 9 bases. After removal of 4 bases from V and 12 bases from J, the junction contained 2 bases not matched to a gene. The CDR3 has 12 residues. The germline CDR1 and CDR2 sequences are SGHNT and YYREEE (reference sequence). CDR3 sequence reads: CASSRQGGPLHF. CDR3 coding DNA: TGTGCCAGCAGCCGACAGGGGGGACCCCTCCACTTT.

The chain combines TRBV10-3 with TRBJ1-4; D unclear. V was trimmed by 0 bases and J by 4 bases, leaving 9 bases between them. The germline V gene encodes CDR1 ENHRY and CDR2 SYGVKD. The CDR3 has 15 residues. Here the CDR3 DNA reads TGTGCCATCAGTGAGTCGCGGGCAGTTAATGAAAAACTGTTTTTT. Its protein product is CAISESRAVNEKLFF.

V usage is TRBV11-3 and J usage is TRBJ1-2; tentatively, D is TRBD1 (5 bases). CDR3 length equals 15 residues. Germline V gives CDR1 SGHNT, CDR2 YENEEA. V lost 1 base and J 4 bases, leaving 13 bases between the germline ends. The CDR3 nucleotides read TGTGCCAGCAGCTTAGGGGACGCGGAGGGCTATGGCTACACCTTC. It specifies CASSLGDAEGYGYTF.

The chain has TRBV19 and TRBJ1-6; weak D call: TRBD1 (5 bases). The germline gives CDR1 LNHDA, CDR2 SQIVND (reference sequence). V was cut by 4 bases and J by 7 bases, with 20 bases left in between. The length of the CDR3 is 17 residues. The chain's CDR3 is CASSTEPWTSINSPLHF. CDR3 DNA: TGTGCCAGTAGTACCGAGCCGTGGACAAGTATCAATTCACCCCTCCACTTT. Filled out from reference TRBV19 and TRBJ1-6, the complete variable domain reads DGGITQSPKYLFRKEGQNVTLSCEQNLNHDAMYWYRQDPGQGLRLIYYSQIVNDFQKGDIAEGYSVSREKKESFPLTVTSAQKNPTAFYLCASSTEPWTSINSPLHFGNGTRLTVT.

The CDR3 reads CASSPRDRDYGYTF. DNA of the CDR3: TGTGCCAGCTCACCACGGGACAGAGATTATGGCTACACCTTC. The chain links TRBV18 to TRBJ1-2; TRBD1 matches at 7 bases. The germline gives CDR1 KGHSH, CDR2 LQKENI. V lost 1 base and J lost 5; bases outside the gene matches: 4. CDR3 length: 14 residues.

The chain uses TRBV10-2 and TRBJ1-5; 8 bases match TRBD1. The junction had 7 bases not matched to a gene; V was cut back by 0 bases and J by 6 bases. There are 16 residues in the CDR3. In germline, CDR1 is WSHSY, CDR2 SAAADI. CDR3 sequence: CASSESKAGGTQPQHF. DNA of the CDR3: TGCGCCAGCAGTGAGTCGAAGGCAGGGGGCACTCAGCCCCAGCATTTT.

There are a few counts of this clone. This rearrangement joins TRBV5-1 to TRBJ2-1, with 10 bases fitting TRBD2. Trimming cost V 0 bases and J 10 bases; bases outside gene matches: 10. The germline CDR1 and CDR2 sequences are SGHRS and YFSETQ. This CDR3 comprises 16 residues. This chain's CDR3 is CASSLEPTSGVDEQFF. CDR3 nucleotide sequence: TGCGCCAGCAGCTTGGAGCCCACTAGCGGGGTCGACGAGCAGTTCTTC.

The V call is TRBV6-5, the J call TRBJ1-5; D uncertain. Germline CDR1 MNHEY, CDR2 SVGAGI. The CDR3 is 15 amino acids. The V end was cut by 7 bases, the J end by 0 bases, with 13 bases between. The CDR3: CASIPTQYSNQPQHF. The CDR3, as DNA: TGTGCCAGCATTCCGACACAATATAGCAATCAGCCCCAGCATTTT.

The chain links TRBV4-2 to TRBJ1-5; unclear D gene. V was pared by 0 bases and J by 4 bases, with 7 bases between. CDR1 LGHNA and CDR2 YNFKEQ come from the germline V gene. This CDR3 region has 14 residues. CDR3 nucleotide sequence: TGTGCCAGCAGCCAAGATCCAGGAAATCAGCCCCAGCATTTT. Protein product: CASSQDPGNQPQHF.

The chain couples TRBV5-5 to TRBJ2-1; 11 nucleotides agree with TRBD2. Germline V gives CDR1 SGHKS, CDR2 YYEKEE (reference sequence). Trimming removed 4 bases from V and 8 bases from J; junction bases left unmatched: 14. The CDR3 contains 17 residues. The CDR3 reads CASSGAVIAGGSYEQFF. In DNA, the CDR3 is TGTGCCAGCAGCGGCGCCGTGATAGCGGGAGGGAGCTATGAGCAGTTCTTC.

This chain links TRBV10-3 with TRBJ1-1; maybe TRBD1 (5 bases). V was trimmed by 0 bases and J by 0 bases, leaving 8 bases between them. The CDR3 totals 15 residues. Per the germline V gene, CDR1 is ENHRY and CDR2 is SYGVKD. CDR3 DNA sequence: TGTGCCATCAGTGAGTCGACAGTAATGAACACTGAAGCTTTCTTT. The encoded protein is CAISESTVMNTEAFF.

The rearrangement links TRBV5-1 to TRBJ1-2, with 7 bases fitting TRBD1. CDR3 length: 15 residues. The germline CDR1 and CDR2 sequences are SGHRS and YFSETQ. With V trimmed by 4 bases and J by 4 bases, 10 bases remained unmatched. The DNA for the CDR3 is TGCGCCAGCAGCAACAGGGGCCTATCCGGCTATGGCTACACCTTC. This codes for CASSNRGLSGYGYTF. Using reference TRBV5-1 and TRBJ1-2 for the parts outside the CDR3, the full variable domain is KAGVTQTPRYLIKTRGQQVTLSCSPISGHRSVSWYQQTPGQGLQFLFEYFSETQRNKGNFPGRFSGRQFSNSRSEMNVSTLELGDSALYLCASSNRGLSGYGYTFGSGTRLTVV.

The chain has TRBV29-1 and TRBJ1-1; possibly TRBD1 for D (5 bases). The germline V and J ends were trimmed by 3 bases and 3 bases, with 11 bases remaining between them. Germline assignment: CDR1 SQVTM and CDR2 ANQGSEA. The CDR3 runs 13 residues. The CDR3 loop is CSVEGGRDTEAFF. The CDR3 DNA is TGCAGCGTTGAGGGGGGTAGGGACACTGAAGCTTTCTTT.

This rearrangement joins TRBV3-1 (or the pseudogene TRBV3-2) to TRBJ2-5; D gene ambiguous. This CDR3 comprises 13 residues. From germline, CDR1 is LGHDT and CDR2 YNNKEL (reference sequence). Trimming took 0 bases from V and 7 from J, leaving 9 bases between them. The CDR3 protein is CASSQDPRGTQYF. Written as DNA, the CDR3 is TGTGCCAGCAGCCAAGATCCGCGTGGGACCCAGTACTTC.

The chain joins TRBV12-3 or TRBV12-4 to TRBJ2-7; a possible D gene is TRBD2 (5 bases). CDR3 size: 12 residues. Trimming removed 2 bases from V and 5 bases from J, with 7 bases in between. The CDR3 DNA sequence: TGTGCCAGCAGTTTACACGGGAACGAGCAGTACTTC. It specifies CASSLHGNEQYF.

This chain connects TRBV11-3 to TRBJ2-1, with 7 positions matching TRBD2. Germline-derived CDR1 and CDR2 are SGHNT and YENEEA. This CDR3 is 17 amino acids long. Trimming took 4 bases from V and 0 from J; bases not matched to a gene: 9. CDR3 coding DNA: TGTGCCAGCAGCTCCTCGGCGGGAGATGACTCCTACAATGAGCAGTTCTTC. It encodes CASSSSAGDDSYNEQFF.

This sequence joins TRBV25-1 and TRBJ2-1; D remains unclear. There are 17 residues in the CDR3. The ends were cut back, 2 bases at V and 0 bases at J, with 14 bases in the middle. The germline V gene has CDR1 MGHDK and CDR2 SYGVNS. Written as DNA, the CDR3 is TGTGCCAGCAGTGAACCGCGTACGGAGAGCTCCTACAATGAGCAGTTCTTC. Amino acid sequence: CASSEPRTESSYNEQFF.

The chain has TRBV25-1 and TRBJ1-1; possibly TRBD1 for D (5 bases). Trimming cost V 7 bases and J 3 bases, with 15 bases left between them. CDR1 and CDR2 from the germline V gene are MGHDK and SYGVNS. CDR3 size: 14 residues. In DNA, the CDR3 is TGTGCCAGCACCCTCTCAGTAGGGGACACTGAAGCTTTCTTT. Translation: CASTLSVGDTEAFF. Looking up the rest from reference TRBV25-1 and TRBJ1-1 gives the full variable domain: EADIYQTPRYLVIGTGKKITLECSQTMGHDKMYWYQQDPGMELHLIHYSYGVNSTEKGDLSSESTVSRIRTEHFPLTLESARPSHTSQYLCASTLSVGDTEAFFGQGTRLTVV.

The chain couples TRBV7-6 to TRBJ2-2; 8 bases line up with TRBD2. The CDR3 runs to 16 residues. Germline lookup yields CDR1 SGHVS and CDR2 FNYEAQ. V gave up 5 bases and J gave up 3 bases; unmatched junction bases: 8. The CDR3 DNA reads TGTGCCAGCAGCCCCTCGGCGGGGGGCGACACCGGGGAGCTGTTTTTT. As protein: CASSPSAGGDTGELFF.

This clone was detected once. This chain connects TRBV20-1 to TRBJ2-1; D is unclear. Per the germline V gene, CDR1 is DFQATT and CDR2 is SNEGSKA (reference sequence). V lost 7 bases, J lost 9 bases, and 13 bases lay in between. The CDR3 length is 11 residues. CDR3: CSGRLDGEQFF. CDR3 bases: TGCAGTGGAAGACTTGACGGTGAGCAGTTCTTC.

The chain recombines TRBV6-5 with TRBJ1-4, with D perhaps matching TRBD1 (5 bases). Per the germline V gene, CDR1 is MNHEY and CDR2 is SVGAGI. V was cut by 6 bases and J by 12 bases, with 20 bases left in between. The CDR3 runs to 14 residues. The CDR3 DNA reads TGTGCCAGCAGACCAACCCTCAGGGATTGGCAACTGTTTTTT. This gives the protein CASRPTLRDWQLFF.

CDR3 DNA sequence: TGTGCCAGCAGTGCGGCCCCAGGGAATCAGCCCCAGCATTTT. Translation: CASSAAPGNQPQHF. V usage is TRBV2 and J usage is TRBJ1-5; tentatively, D is TRBD1 (5 bases). CDR3 length: 14 amino acids. The ends were cut back, 4 bases at V and 4 bases at J, with 11 bases in the middle. Germline CDR1 reads SNHLY; CDR2 reads FYNNEI.

The chain joins TRBV30 to TRBJ1-1, with D uncertain. Deletions cut 2 bases from V and 1 base from J, with 8 bases between. This CDR3 is 13 amino acids long. CDR1 and CDR2 (germline): GTSNPN, SVGIG (reference sequence). CDR3 DNA sequence: TGTGCCTGGAGTCTTACAGAGAACACTGAAGCTTTCTTT. It codes for CAWSLTENTEAFF.